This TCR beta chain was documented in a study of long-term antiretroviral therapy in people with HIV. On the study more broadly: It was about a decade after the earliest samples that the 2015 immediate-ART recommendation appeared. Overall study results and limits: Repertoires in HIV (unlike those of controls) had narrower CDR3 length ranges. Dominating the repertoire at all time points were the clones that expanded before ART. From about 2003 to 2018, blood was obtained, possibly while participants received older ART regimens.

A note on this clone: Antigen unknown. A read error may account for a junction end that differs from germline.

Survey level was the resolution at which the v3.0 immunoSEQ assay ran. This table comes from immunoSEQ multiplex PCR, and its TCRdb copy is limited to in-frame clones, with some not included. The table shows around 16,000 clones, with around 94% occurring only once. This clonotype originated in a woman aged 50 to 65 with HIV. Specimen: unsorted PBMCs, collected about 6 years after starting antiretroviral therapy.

This CDR3 reads CANSDPGQSLHPYEQYF. The CDR3 DNA reads as TGCGCCAACAGTGATCCGGGACAGAGCCTCCATCCCTACGAGCAGTACTTC. J is TRBJ2-7 and V is TRBV10-1, with 7 bases matching TRBD1. Germline CDR1 WNHNN, CDR2 SYGVQD (reference sequence). The CDR3 runs 17 residues.